Listed below are T cell receptor beta chains from one sample, sequenced in a study of OX40 agonist ivuxolimab in advanced cancers. Generated by immunoSEQ multiplex PCR, the TCRdb table keeps only in-frame clones and is missing some. Of approximately 50,000 clones in the sample, around 80% were seen once. This sample comprised CD4+ or CD8+ T cells sorted from blood, obtained in a trial of the OX40 agonist ivuxolimab. These receptors were collected from an adult with an advanced solid tumor such as melanoma, head and neck, liver or kidney cancer. Each CDR3 is given with its conserved first and last residue. The order of the fields is CDR3 protein, CDR3 DNA, V gene, clone size, D gene, CDR3 length, J gene. The D gene is left open where the match is weak. Only part of the rows carry a size: once, few, many, or a class if the clone is expanded.

cdr3_aa: CASSLSPHSYNEQFF
cdr3_nt: TGTGCCAGCAGCTTAAGCCCCCACTCCTACAATGAGCAGTTCTTC
v_call: TRBV7-8
clone_size: -
d_call: -
cdr3_length: 15
j_call: TRBJ2-1

cdr3_aa: CASSLERGAWNEQFF
cdr3_nt: TGTGCCAGCAGCTTAGAGCGGGGGGCGTGGAATGAGCAGTTCTTC
v_call: TRBV13
clone_size: -
d_call: TRBD2
cdr3_length: 15
j_call: TRBJ2-1

cdr3_aa: CASSELAIANTGELFF
cdr3_nt: TGCGCCAGCAGTGAGTTGGCAATAGCGAACACCGGGGAGCTGTTTTTT
v_call: TRBV10-2
clone_size: -
d_call: -
cdr3_length: 16
j_call: TRBJ2-2

cdr3_aa: CASRGESGNTEAFF
cdr3_nt: TGTGCCAGCAGGGGGGAATCGGGGAACACTGAAGCTTTCTTT
v_call: TRBV2
clone_size: -
d_call: -
cdr3_length: 14
j_call: TRBJ1-1

cdr3_aa: CASSTGQGSDTQYF
cdr3_nt: TGTGCCAGTAGTACTGGACAGGGGTCAGATACGCAGTATTTT
v_call: TRBV19
clone_size: few
d_call: TRBD1
cdr3_length: 14
j_call: TRBJ2-3

cdr3_aa: CATQRRLGTGEAPLHF
cdr3_nt: TGTGCAACGCAGCGGAGACTAGGGACCGGCGAAGCACCCCTCCACTTT
v_call: TRBV19
clone_size: -
d_call: -
cdr3_length: 16
j_call: TRBJ1-6

cdr3_aa: CASSVVTRDRVYNEQFF
cdr3_nt: TGTGCCAGCAGCGTAGTCACCCGGGACAGGGTGTACAATGAGCAGTTCTTC
v_call: TRBV7-8
clone_size: few
d_call: TRBD1
cdr3_length: 17
j_call: TRBJ2-1

cdr3_aa: CASRELTDSPLHF
cdr3_nt: TGTGCCAGCAGGGAGCTTACAGACTCACCCCTCCACTTT
v_call: TRBV2
clone_size: few
d_call: -
cdr3_length: 13
j_call: TRBJ1-6

cdr3_aa: CAWKGPGANVLTF
cdr3_nt: TGTGCCTGGAAGGGTCCTGGGGCCAACGTCCTGACTTTC
v_call: TRBV30
clone_size: -
d_call: -
cdr3_length: 13
j_call: TRBJ2-6

cdr3_aa: CAWSAQVGNQPQHF
cdr3_nt: TGTGCCTGGAGTGCGCAGGTGGGCAATCAGCCCCAGCATTTT
v_call: TRBV30
clone_size: -
d_call: -
cdr3_length: 14
j_call: TRBJ1-5

cdr3_aa: CASTAGTGGYTF
cdr3_nt: TGTGCCAGCACGGCCGGGACAGGGGGCTACACCTTC
v_call: TRBV7-3
clone_size: few
d_call: TRBD1
cdr3_length: 12
j_call: TRBJ1-2

cdr3_aa: CASSLSGDRFSGQSSYEQYF
cdr3_nt: TGTGCCAGCAGCTTAAGCGGCGACAGATTTAGCGGGCAGAGCTCCTACGAGCAGTACTTC
v_call: TRBV7-3
clone_size: -
d_call: TRBD2
cdr3_length: 20
j_call: TRBJ2-7

cdr3_aa: CSAHSWPEQFF
cdr3_nt: TGCAGTGCTCACTCCTGGCCTGAGCAGTTCTTC
v_call: TRBV20-1
clone_size: -
d_call: -
cdr3_length: 11
j_call: TRBJ2-1

cdr3_aa: CASSPDGQGAGDTQYF
cdr3_nt: TGTGCCAGCAGCCCAGACGGGCAGGGGGCAGGAGATACGCAGTATTTT
v_call: TRBV7-9
clone_size: -
d_call: TRBD1
cdr3_length: 16
j_call: TRBJ2-3

cdr3_aa: CASTPGQGNTEAFF
cdr3_nt: TGTGCCAGCACCCCGGGACAGGGGAACACTGAAGCTTTCTTT
v_call: TRBV4-2
clone_size: -
d_call: TRBD1
cdr3_length: 14
j_call: TRBJ1-1

cdr3_aa: CSVDDRQIPDTQYF
cdr3_nt: TGCAGCGTTGACGACAGGCAAATCCCAGATACGCAGTATTTT
v_call: TRBV29-1
clone_size: -
d_call: -
cdr3_length: 14
j_call: TRBJ2-3

cdr3_aa: CASSSTTSGGSYNEQFF
cdr3_nt: TGTGCCAGCAGCTCGACGACTAGCGGGGGATCTTACAATGAGCAGTTCTTC
v_call: TRBV7-2
clone_size: -
d_call: TRBD2
cdr3_length: 17
j_call: TRBJ2-1

cdr3_aa: CANSPTTGNEKLFF
cdr3_nt: TGTGCCAACAGCCCGACGACAGGGAATGAAAAACTGTTTTTT
v_call: TRBV5-4
clone_size: -
d_call: TRBD1
cdr3_length: 14
j_call: TRBJ1-4